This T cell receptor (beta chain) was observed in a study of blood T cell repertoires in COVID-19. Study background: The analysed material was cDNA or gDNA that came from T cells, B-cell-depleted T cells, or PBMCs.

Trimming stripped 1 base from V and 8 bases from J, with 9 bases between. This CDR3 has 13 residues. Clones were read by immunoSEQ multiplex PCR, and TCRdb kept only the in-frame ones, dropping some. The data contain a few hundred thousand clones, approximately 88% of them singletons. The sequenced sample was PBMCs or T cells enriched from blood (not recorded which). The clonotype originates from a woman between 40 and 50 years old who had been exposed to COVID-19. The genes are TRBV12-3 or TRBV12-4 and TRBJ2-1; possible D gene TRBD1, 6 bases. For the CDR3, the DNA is TGTGCCAGCAGTTTAGTCAGGGGTGATGAGCAGTTCTTC. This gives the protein CASSLVRGDEQFF.